This entry lists 32 T cell receptor beta chains sequenced from one sample in a study of T cell changes during pregnancy in multiple sclerosis. Method: immunoSEQ multiplex PCR; TCRdb's copy keeps in-frame clones and lacks some. The data hold 25,000 to 30,000 clones, with about 83% observed a single time. Sequences were derived from CD8+ T cells from peripheral blood mononuclear cells, sampled after pregnancy. Source of these receptors: a female donor with multiple sclerosis, enrolled in a pregnancy study.

This clone appeared once. This sequence joins TRBV19 and TRBJ1-5; TRBD1 matches 7 bases. Per the germline V gene, CDR1 is LNHDA and CDR2 is SQIVND (reference sequence). There are 15 residues in the CDR3. Germline trimming cut 5 bases from V and 2 bases from J; bases unmatched to any gene: 6. The CDR3 DNA is TGTGCCAGTAGTTCTAGACAGGGAGGCAATCAGCCCCAGCATTTT. Residues: CASSSRQGGNQPQHF.

The J gene is TRBJ1-1, the V gene TRBV2; D is perhaps TRBD1 (5 bases). This CDR3 is 14 amino acids long. The germline V gene has CDR1 SNHLY and CDR2 FYNNEI. Deletions cut 3 bases from V and 1 base from J, with 9 bases between. CDR3 region: CASSEWDSNTEAFF. In DNA form, the CDR3 reads TGTGCCAGCAGTGAGTGGGACTCGAACACTGAAGCTTTCTTT.

Written as DNA, the CDR3 is TGTGCCAGCAGCTCCGCTAGCGGGGGGGCCTACAATGAGCAGTTCTTC. Protein product: CASSSASGGAYNEQFF. The chain recombines TRBV9 with TRBJ2-1, with 12 bases fitting TRBD2. There are 16 residues in the CDR3. CDR1 is SGDLS and CDR2 is YYNGEE in the germline V gene. V was pared by 4 bases and J by 2 bases, with 4 bases of the junction left unmatched.

V and J are TRBV25-1 and TRBJ2-1; perhaps TRBD2 as D (5 bases). V was trimmed by 1 base and J by 6 bases, leaving 10 bases between them. The CDR3 has 14 amino acids. The germline CDR1 and CDR2 sequences are MGHDK and SYGVNS. CDR3 bases: TGTGCCAGCAGTGAATCTCAGCGGTCCAATGAGCAGTTCTTC. Its translation is CASSESQRSNEQFF.

This rearrangement joins TRBV7-6 to TRBJ2-1; the D is unclear. CDR3 length: 15 amino acids. V dropped 3 bases and J dropped 0 bases, with 9 bases sitting between them. Looked up from germline, CDR1 is SGHVS and CDR2 is FNYEAQ. CDR3: CASSFVQHSYNEQFF. In DNA, the CDR3 is TGTGCCAGCAGCTTCGTACAGCACTCCTACAATGAGCAGTTCTTC.

This clone occurred once. This chain connects TRBV9 to TRBJ1-1; 8 nucleotides match TRBD1. The CDR3 is 19 amino acids. J lost 3 bases, V lost 0 bases, and 16 bases had no gene match. Germline CDR1 and CDR2: SGDLS and YYNGEE. In DNA form, the CDR3 reads TGTGCCAGCAGCGTAGTCCCTTACTTCAGGGGGCGCTTGGACACTGAAGCTTTCTTT. Protein: CASSVVPYFRGRLDTEAFF.

Points on this clone: The junction departs from germline at one end; a sequencing error may be responsible. The chain employs TRBV14 and TRBJ2-4; TRBD1 matches 8 bases. This CDR3 contains 13 residues. CDR1 SGHDN and CDR2 FVKESK come from the germline V gene. The DNA of the CDR3 is TGTGCCAGCAGCCAAGGGGCGGACAGGGTAGGACACTTC. It translates to CASSQGADRVGHF.

V is TRBV5-4 and J is TRBJ1-3; TRBD1 agrees at 7 bases. V was pared by 3 bases and J by 1 base, with 4 bases of the junction left unmatched. Germline CDR1 reads SGHNT; CDR2 reads YYREEE (reference sequence). The CDR3 is 15 amino acids. The CDR3 region is CASSYRGLSGNTIYF. CDR3 sequence (DNA): TGTGCCAGCAGCTACAGGGGCCTATCTGGAAACACCATATATTTT.

This sequence joins TRBV6-4 and TRBJ2-3; 10 bases map to TRBD2. Germline V gives CDR1 MRHNA, CDR2 SNTAGT. The CDR3 has 16 amino acids. V lost 2 bases and J lost 3; bases outside the gene matches: 5. The CDR3 nucleotides are TGTGCCAGCAGTGACCGAGCGGGGGGGGGTACAGATACGCAGTATTTT. Amino acids: CASSDRAGGGTDTQYF.

This chain connects TRBV5-1 to TRBJ1-1; perhaps TRBD1 as D (5 bases). The CDR3 sequence is 13 residues long. Germline V lookup: CDR1 SGHRS, CDR2 YFSETQ. The germline V and J ends were trimmed by 0 bases and 8 bases, with 11 bases remaining between them. The CDR3 DNA is TGCGCCAGCAGCTTGGGGCAGGGCCGGGAAGCTTTCTTT. This gives the protein CASSLGQGREAFF.

The chain combines TRBV5-1 with TRBJ2-3; 8 positions agree with TRBD2. CDR1 is SGHRS and CDR2 is YFSETQ in the germline V gene. CDR3 length: 15 residues. V was clipped by 2 bases and J by 5 bases; unmatched bases: 7. The CDR3 DNA sequence: TGCGCCAGCAGCTTTGAGCGGGGGCCGCTAGATACGCAGTATTTT. Translating gives CASSFERGPLDTQYF.

This rearrangement joins TRBV20-1 to TRBJ1-2, with D perhaps matching TRBD1 (5 bases). Germline loops: CDR1 DFQATT, CDR2 SNEGSKA (reference sequence). The CDR3 totals 11 residues. V lost 5 bases to trimming and J lost 5 bases, with 9 bases between them. The CDR3: CSALGHYGYTF. CDR3 nucleotide sequence: TGCAGTGCTCTTGGACATTATGGCTACACCTTC.

The chain employs TRBV10-2 and TRBJ2-2, with 11 bases fitting TRBD2. The CDR3 runs 18 residues. Germline CDR1 is WSHSY and CDR2 is SAAADI. With V trimmed by 3 bases and J by 4 bases, 10 bases remained unmatched. The chain's CDR3 is CASSDPVSGGAFTGELFF. Written as DNA, the CDR3 is TGCGCCAGCAGTGATCCCGTTAGCGGGGGGGCCTTCACCGGGGAGCTGTTTTTT.

This chain connects TRBV27 to TRBJ2-7; TRBD2 agrees at 14 bases. Germline V gives CDR1 MNHEY, CDR2 SMNVEV (reference sequence). This CDR3 is built from 15 residues. J lost 7 bases, V lost 4 bases, and 6 bases had no gene match. The CDR3 sequence is CASSSRLAGGLEQYF. DNA of the CDR3: TGTGCCAGCAGTTCCCGACTAGCGGGGGGGTTAGAGCAGTACTTC.

The V call is TRBV15, the J call TRBJ2-7, with D perhaps TRBD1 (5 bases). V lost 2 bases and J 3 bases, leaving 5 bases between the germline ends. Germline V CDR1 and CDR2: LNHNV, YYDKDF (reference sequence). This CDR3 has 12 residues. CDR3: CATSRQGYEQYF. CDR3 coding DNA: TGTGCCACCAGCAGACAGGGCTACGAGCAGTACTTC.

The chain employs TRBV28 and TRBJ2-2; TRBD2 agrees at 10 bases. CDR3 size: 18 residues. The V gene's germline CDR1 is MDHEN and CDR2 SYDVKM. The trim removed 5 bases at V and 0 bases at J, leaving 9 bases unmatched. The DNA of the CDR3 is TGTGCCAGCAGTCCACAGACTAGCGGGCCCTCGAACACCGGGGAGCTGTTTTTT. It encodes CASSPQTSGPSNTGELFF.

This clone was seen a few times. The rearrangement joins TRBV6-5 to TRBJ1-6; D not certain. The ends were cut back, 4 bases at V and 6 bases at J, with 7 bases in the middle. The CDR3 length is 13 residues. The germline V gene has CDR1 MNHEY and CDR2 SVGAGI. The CDR3 spells CASSSLANSPLHF. The CDR3 nucleotides read TGTGCCAGCAGTTCCCTGGCTAATTCACCCCTCCACTTT.

The chain joins TRBV4-3 to TRBJ2-3, with 9 bases aligning to TRBD1. The ends lost 0 bases at V and 4 bases at J; junction bases unmatched: 5. CDR1 is LGHNA, CDR2 YSLEER, per germline. This CDR3 is built from 16 residues. The CDR3 nucleotides are TGCGCCAGCAGCCAAGACAGAGGGACAGGGTCAGATACGCAGTATTTT. Encoded protein: CASSQDRGTGSDTQYF.

This chain links TRBV5-4 with TRBJ1-6; D perhaps matches TRBD1 (5 bases). Germline V CDR1 and CDR2: SGHNT, YYREEE (reference sequence). The V gene lost 2 bases and the J gene lost 9 bases, with 12 bases spanning the gap. This CDR3 has 14 residues. CDR3 sequence (DNA): TGTGCCAGCAGCTTCGGGGGATTGGGTTCACCCCTCCACTTT. Protein: CASSFGGLGSPLHF.

The chain recombines TRBV4-1 with TRBJ2-2, with TRBD2 matching over 9 bases. CDR3 length: 15 amino acids. The junction had 3 bases not matched to a gene; V was cut back by 3 bases and J by 4 bases. Germline V CDR1 and CDR2: MGHRA, YSYEKL. The CDR3 loop is CASSHLAGLTGELFF. CDR3 DNA: TGCGCCAGCAGCCACCTAGCGGGGCTCACCGGGGAGCTGTTTTTT.

The chain joins TRBV4-3 to TRBJ2-1, with D perhaps matching TRBD2 (5 bases). V gave up 0 bases and J gave up 6 bases, with 18 bases separating them. The CDR3 consists of 17 residues. CDR1 and CDR2 from the germline V gene are LGHNA and YSLEER. Here the CDR3 DNA reads TGCGCCAGCAGCCAAGATTTCGGAGGAGGTATACTCAATGAGCAGTTCTTC. It specifies CASSQDFGGGILNEQFF.

The table lists this clone with a count of one. The chain is built from TRBV7-9 and TRBJ1-1, with D perhaps TRBD1 (6 bases). The germline V gene encodes CDR1 SEHNR and CDR2 FQNEAQ (reference sequence). The CDR3 runs to 12 residues. The CDR3 bases are TGTGCGGGGGCAGGGCTGAACACTGAAGCTTTCTTT. Translated, it gives CAGAGLNTEAFF.

This clone showed up just a few times. The chain uses TRBV6-1 and TRBJ1-1; no clear D. The germline V gene encodes CDR1 MNHNS and CDR2 SASEGT. This CDR3 spans 15 amino acids. Trimming shortened V by 1 base and J by 4 bases, and 13 bases separated the two germline ends. The DNA for the CDR3 is TGTGCCAGCAGTGAAGAGGAGGCTGCTTCCACTGAAGCTTTCTTT. It codes for CASSEEEAASTEAFF.

A single count supports this clone. The gene calls are TRBV7-9 and TRBJ2-7, with a weak D call TRBD1 (5 bases). In germline, CDR1 is SEHNR, CDR2 FQNEAQ (reference sequence). V was trimmed by 3 bases and J by 3 bases, leaving 12 bases between them. The CDR3 sequence is 14 residues long. The CDR3 coding sequence is TGTGCCAGCAGCTTTGGTCAGGGCGACTACGAGCAGTACTTC. This sequence encodes CASSFGQGDYEQYF.

The chain employs TRBV10-2 and TRBJ2-7; no clear D. CDR1 and CDR2 (germline): WSHSY, SAAADI. V lost 6 bases and J lost 0, with 3 bases in between. The CDR3 sequence is 11 residues long. For the CDR3, the DNA is TGCGCCAGCAGACTCTCCTACGAGCAGTACTTC. Its protein product is CASRLSYEQYF.

The chain recombines TRBV7-2 with TRBJ2-1; D is undetermined. Germline assignment: CDR1 SGHTA and CDR2 FQGNSA. Trimming took 1 base from V and 2 from J, leaving 6 bases between them. The CDR3 loop spans 14 amino acids. The CDR3: CASSLVAAYNEQFF. The CDR3, as DNA: TGTGCCAGCAGCTTAGTTGCGGCCTACAATGAGCAGTTCTTC. The variable domain in full, completed from reference TRBV7-2 and TRBJ2-1, reads GAGVSQSPSNKVTEKGKDVELRCDPISGHTALYWYRQSLGQGLEFLIYFQGNSAPDKSGLPSDRFSAERTGGSVSTLTIQRTQQEDSAVYLCASSLVAAYNEQFFGPGTRLTVL.

CDR3 in amino acids: CASSKSPGDEGYEQYF. The CDR3 bases are TGTGCCAGCAGCAAATCCCCAGGGGATGAAGGTTACGAGCAGTACTTC. The rearrangement uses TRBV21-1 and TRBJ2-7; the DNA was not compared with TRBD1, the D call given in the table. TRBV21-1 constitutes a pseudogene. The CDR3 is made up of 16 amino acids.

The rearrangement joins TRBV27 to TRBJ2-7; a possible D gene is TRBD1 (6 bases). CDR3 size: 15 residues. V was cut by 5 bases and J by 0 bases, with 14 bases left in between. Germline V lookup: CDR1 MNHEY, CDR2 SMNVEV (reference sequence). CDR3 residues: CASSPRDTSSYEQYF. The CDR3 DNA follows: TGTGCCAGCAGTCCTCGGGACACGAGCTCCTACGAGCAGTACTTC.

The V call is TRBV7-9, the J call TRBJ1-4; 7 nucleotides align to TRBD1. With 6 bases clipped from V and 0 bases from J, the junction kept 7 bases outside the gene matches. The CDR3 runs 16 residues. Per the germline V gene, CDR1 is SEHNR and CDR2 is FQNEAQ (reference sequence). Here the CDR3 DNA reads TGTGCCAGCAGACTGACAGGGTTAACAACTAATGAAAAACTGTTTTTT. As protein: CASRLTGLTTNEKLFF.

The rearrangement uses TRBV11-2 and TRBJ2-5, with 9 bases lining up with TRBD1. V gave up 3 bases and J gave up 4 bases; unmatched junction bases: 6. This CDR3 comprises 15 residues. CDR1 is SGHAT, CDR2 FQNNGV, per germline. CDR3 region: CASSLLTGGRETQYF. In nucleotides, the CDR3 is TGTGCCAGCAGCTTGTTGACAGGGGGTCGAGAGACCCAGTACTTC.

This clone was found once. The CDR3 bases are TGTGCCAGCAGCCCAGGGAGGAGAGCGGGGGGGCCGGGAGATACGCAGTATTTT. Its translation is CASSPGRRAGGPGDTQYF. This chain joins TRBV14 and TRBJ2-3; TRBD2 matches 10 bases. Germline loops: CDR1 SGHDN, CDR2 FVKESK. The CDR3 sequence is 18 residues long. The V gene end was trimmed by 4 bases and the J gene end by 5 bases; junction bases not matched to a gene: 15. The variable domain in full, with the rest retrieved from reference TRBV14 and TRBJ2-3, is EAGVTQFPSHSVIEKGQTVTLRCDPISGHDNLYWYRRVMGKEIKFLLHFVKESKQDESGMPNNRFLAERTGGTYSTLKVQPAELEDSGVYFCASSPGRRAGGPGDTQYFGPGTRLTVL.

To note about this clone: Relative to the germline gene, one junction end is altered; a read error may explain this. The rearrangement uses TRBV2 and TRBJ2-2; 16 bases align to TRBD2. The CDR3 is 20 amino acids. Germline V gene sequence: CDR1 SNHLY, CDR2 FYNNEI. CDR3 DNA sequence: TGTGCCAGCACTGAAAAACCCCCCGGGACTAGCGGGGGGGGAGACGGGGAGCTGTTTTTT. Translation: CASTEKPPGTSGGGDGELFF. Full variable domain (outside the CDR3, taken from reference TRBV2 and TRBJ2-2): EPEVTQTPSHQVTQMGQEVILRCVPISNHLYFYWYRQILGQKVEFLVSFYNNEISEKSEIFDDQFSVERPDGSNFTLKIRSTKLEDSAMYFCASTEKPPGTSGGGDGELFFGEGSRLTVL.